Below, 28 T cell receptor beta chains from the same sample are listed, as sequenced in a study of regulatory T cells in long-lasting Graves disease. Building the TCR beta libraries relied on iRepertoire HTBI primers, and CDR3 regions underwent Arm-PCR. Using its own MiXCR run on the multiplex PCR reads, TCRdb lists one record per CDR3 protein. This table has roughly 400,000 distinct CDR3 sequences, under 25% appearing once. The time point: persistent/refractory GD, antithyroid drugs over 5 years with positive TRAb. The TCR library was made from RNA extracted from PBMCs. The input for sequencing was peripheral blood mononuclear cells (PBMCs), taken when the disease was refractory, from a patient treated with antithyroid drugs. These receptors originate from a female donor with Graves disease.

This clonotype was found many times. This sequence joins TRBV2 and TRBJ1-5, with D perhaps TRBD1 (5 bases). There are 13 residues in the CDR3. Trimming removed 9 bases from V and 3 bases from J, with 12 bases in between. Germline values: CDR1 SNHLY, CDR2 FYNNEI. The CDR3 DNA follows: TGTGCCAGTAATGACAGAATCAATCAGCCCCAGCATTTT. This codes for CASNDRINQPQHF.

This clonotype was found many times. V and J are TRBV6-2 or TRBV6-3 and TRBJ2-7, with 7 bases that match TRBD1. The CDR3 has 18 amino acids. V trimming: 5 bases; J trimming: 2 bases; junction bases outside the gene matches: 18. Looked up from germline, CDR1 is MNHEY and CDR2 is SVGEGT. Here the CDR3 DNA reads TGTGCCAGCAGTCCTCTTACCCCGGGACAGAACTTACCCTACGAGCAGTACTTC. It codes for CASSPLTPGQNLPYEQYF.

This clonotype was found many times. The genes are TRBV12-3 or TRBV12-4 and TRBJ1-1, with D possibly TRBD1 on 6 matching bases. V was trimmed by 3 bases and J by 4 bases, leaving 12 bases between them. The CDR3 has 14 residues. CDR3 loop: CASSFKGGVTEAFF. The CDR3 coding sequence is TGTGCCAGCAGTTTTAAGGGGGGGGTCACTGAAGCTTTCTTT.

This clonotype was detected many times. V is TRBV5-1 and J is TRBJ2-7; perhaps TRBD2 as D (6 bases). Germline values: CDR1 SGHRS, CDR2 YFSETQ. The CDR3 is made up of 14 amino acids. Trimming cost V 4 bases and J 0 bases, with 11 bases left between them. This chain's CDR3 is CASSSSGYSYEQYF. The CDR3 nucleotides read TGCGCCAGCAGCAGTAGCGGTTACTCCTACGAGCAGTACTTC. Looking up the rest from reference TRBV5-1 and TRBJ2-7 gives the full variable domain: KAGVTQTPRYLIKTRGQQVTLSCSPISGHRSVSWYQQTPGQGLQFLFEYFSETQRNKGNFPGRFSGRQFSNSRSEMNVSTLELGDSALYLCASSSSGYSYEQYFGPGTRLTVT.

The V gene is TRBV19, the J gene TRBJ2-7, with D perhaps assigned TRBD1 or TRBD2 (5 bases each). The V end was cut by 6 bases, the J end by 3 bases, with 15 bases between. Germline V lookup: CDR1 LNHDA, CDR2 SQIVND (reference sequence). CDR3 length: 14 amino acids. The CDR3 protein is CASSEVQRGYEQYF. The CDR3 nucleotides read TGTGCCAGTAGCGAAGTTCAGAGGGGCTACGAGCAGTACTTC.

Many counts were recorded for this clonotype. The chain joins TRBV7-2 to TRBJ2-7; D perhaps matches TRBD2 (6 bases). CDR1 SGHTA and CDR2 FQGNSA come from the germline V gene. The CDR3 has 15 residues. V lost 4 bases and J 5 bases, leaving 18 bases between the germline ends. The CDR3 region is CASSSGSSVPHEQYF. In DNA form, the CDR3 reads TGTGCCAGCAGCTCGGGTTCTAGCGTCCCCCACGAGCAGTACTTC. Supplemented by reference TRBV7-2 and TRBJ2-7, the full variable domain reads GAGVSQSPSNKVTEKGKDVELRCDPISGHTALYWYRQSLGQGLEFLIYFQGNSAPDKSGLPSDRFSAERTGGSVSTLTIQRTQQEDSAVYLCASSSGSSVPHEQYFGPGTRLTVT.

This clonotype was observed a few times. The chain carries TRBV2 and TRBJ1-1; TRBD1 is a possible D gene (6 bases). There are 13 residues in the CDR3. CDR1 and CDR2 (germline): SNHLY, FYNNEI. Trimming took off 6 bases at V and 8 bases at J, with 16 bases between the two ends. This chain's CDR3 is CASSPGGGREAFF. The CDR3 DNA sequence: TGTGCCAGCAGCCCCGGGGGGGGGCGGGAAGCTTTCTTT.

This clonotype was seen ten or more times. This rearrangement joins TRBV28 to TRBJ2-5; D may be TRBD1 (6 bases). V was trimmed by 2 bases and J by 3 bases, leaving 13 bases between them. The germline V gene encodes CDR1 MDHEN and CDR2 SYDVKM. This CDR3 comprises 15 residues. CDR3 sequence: CASSLGSNREETQYF. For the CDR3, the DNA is TGTGCCAGCAGTTTAGGGTCGAACAGGGAAGAGACCCAGTACTTC.

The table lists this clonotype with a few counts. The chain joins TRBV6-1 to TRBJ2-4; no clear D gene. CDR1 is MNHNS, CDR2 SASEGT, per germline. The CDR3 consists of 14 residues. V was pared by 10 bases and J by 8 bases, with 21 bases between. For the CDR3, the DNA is TGTGCCATCATGGACGCCCCATCTTGGGACATTCAGTACTTC. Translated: CAIMDAPSWDIQYF.

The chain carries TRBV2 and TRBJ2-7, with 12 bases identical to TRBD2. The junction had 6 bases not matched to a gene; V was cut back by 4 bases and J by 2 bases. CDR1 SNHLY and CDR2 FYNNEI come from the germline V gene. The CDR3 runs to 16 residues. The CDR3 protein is CASSADRTSGTYEQYF. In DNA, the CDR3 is TGTGCCAGCAGTGCTGATCGGACTAGCGGGACCTACGAGCAGTACTTC.

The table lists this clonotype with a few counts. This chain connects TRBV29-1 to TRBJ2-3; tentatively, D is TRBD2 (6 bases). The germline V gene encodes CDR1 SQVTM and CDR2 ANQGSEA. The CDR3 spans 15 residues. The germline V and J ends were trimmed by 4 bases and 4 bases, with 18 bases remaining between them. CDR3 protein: CSVAGVGTPADTQYF. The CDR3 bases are TGCAGCGTTGCAGGTGTGGGGACTCCGGCAGATACGCAGTATTTT.

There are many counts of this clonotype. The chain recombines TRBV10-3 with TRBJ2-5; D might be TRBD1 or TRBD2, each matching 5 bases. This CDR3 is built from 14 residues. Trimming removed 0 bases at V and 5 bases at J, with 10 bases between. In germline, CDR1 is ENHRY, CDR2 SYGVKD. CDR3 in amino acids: CAISESGVEETQYF. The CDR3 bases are TGTGCCATCAGTGAGTCGGGGGTGGAGGAGACCCAGTACTTC.

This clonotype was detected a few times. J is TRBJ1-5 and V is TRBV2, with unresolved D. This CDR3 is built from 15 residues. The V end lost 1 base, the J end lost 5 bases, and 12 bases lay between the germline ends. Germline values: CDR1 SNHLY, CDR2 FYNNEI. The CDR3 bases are TGTGCCAGCAGTGAAGGGCCCGCGGTCCATCAGCCCCAGCATTTT. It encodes CASSEGPAVHQPQHF.

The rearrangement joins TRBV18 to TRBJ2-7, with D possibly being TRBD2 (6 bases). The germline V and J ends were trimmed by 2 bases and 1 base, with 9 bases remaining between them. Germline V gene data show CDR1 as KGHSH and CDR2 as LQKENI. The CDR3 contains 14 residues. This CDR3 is CASSPMEGSYEQYF. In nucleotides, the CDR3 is TGTGCCAGCTCACCAATGGAGGGGTCCTACGAGCAGTACTTC.

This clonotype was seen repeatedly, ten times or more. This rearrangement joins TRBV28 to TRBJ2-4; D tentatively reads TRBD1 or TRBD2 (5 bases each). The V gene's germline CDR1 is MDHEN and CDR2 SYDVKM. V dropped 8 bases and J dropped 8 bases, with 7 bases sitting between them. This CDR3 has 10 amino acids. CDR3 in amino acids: CASQGDIQYF. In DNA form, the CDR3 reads TGTGCCAGCCAGGGAGACATTCAGTACTTC.

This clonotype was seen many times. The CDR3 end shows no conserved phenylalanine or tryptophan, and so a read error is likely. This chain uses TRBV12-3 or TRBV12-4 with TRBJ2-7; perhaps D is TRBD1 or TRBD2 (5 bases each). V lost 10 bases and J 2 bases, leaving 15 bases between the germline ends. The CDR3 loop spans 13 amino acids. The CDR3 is CATSRGATYEQYL. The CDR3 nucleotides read TGTGCCACCTCGAGGGGCGCGACCTACGAGCAGTACCTC.

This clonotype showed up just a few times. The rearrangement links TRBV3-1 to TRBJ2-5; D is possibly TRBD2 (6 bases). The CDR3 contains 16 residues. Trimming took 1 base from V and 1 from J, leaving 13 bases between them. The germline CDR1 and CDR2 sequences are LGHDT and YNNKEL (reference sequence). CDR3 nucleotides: TGTGCCAGCAGCCAAGGTGGAGGAGGGGCCCAAGAGACCCAGTACTTC. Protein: CASSQGGGGAQETQYF.

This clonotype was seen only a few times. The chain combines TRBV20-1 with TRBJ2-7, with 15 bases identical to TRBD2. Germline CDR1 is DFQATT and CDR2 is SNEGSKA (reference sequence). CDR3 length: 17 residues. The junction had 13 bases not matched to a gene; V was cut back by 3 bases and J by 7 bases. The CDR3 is CSASISGLAGGLSEQYF. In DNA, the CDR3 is TGCAGTGCTAGCATTTCGGGACTAGCGGGAGGCTTGTCTGAGCAGTACTTC.

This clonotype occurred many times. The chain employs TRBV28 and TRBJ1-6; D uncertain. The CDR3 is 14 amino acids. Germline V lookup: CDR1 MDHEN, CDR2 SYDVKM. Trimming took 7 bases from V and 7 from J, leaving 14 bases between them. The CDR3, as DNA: TGTGCCAGCACCCTCCCGGGCCAAAATTCACCCCTCCACTTT. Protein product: CASTLPGQNSPLHF.

The DNA for the CDR3 is TGTGCCTGGATCCCTAGCGGGAGAGAGACCCAGTACTTC. Translated: CAWIPSGRETQYF. V is TRBV30 and J is TRBJ2-5, with 10 bases fitting TRBD2. The junction had 3 bases not matched to a gene; V was cut back by 4 bases and J by 4 bases. This CDR3 has 13 residues. Per germline, CDR1 GTSNPN and CDR2 SVGIG (reference sequence).

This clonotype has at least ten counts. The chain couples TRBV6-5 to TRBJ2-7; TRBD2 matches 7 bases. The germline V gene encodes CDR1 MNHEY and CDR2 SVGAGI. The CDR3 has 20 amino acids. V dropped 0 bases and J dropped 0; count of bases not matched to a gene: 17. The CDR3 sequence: CASSYSHPSETGGNSYEQYF. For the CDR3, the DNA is TGTGCCAGCAGTTACTCTCACCCCAGCGAGACGGGGGGAAACTCCTACGAGCAGTACTTC.

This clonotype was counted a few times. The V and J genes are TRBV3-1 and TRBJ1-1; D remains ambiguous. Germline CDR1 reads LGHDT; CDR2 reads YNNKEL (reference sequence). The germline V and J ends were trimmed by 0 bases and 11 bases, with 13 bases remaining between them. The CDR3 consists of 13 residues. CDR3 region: CASSQDSSPRAFF. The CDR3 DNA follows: TGTGCCAGCAGCCAAGATAGTAGCCCGAGGGCTTTCTTT. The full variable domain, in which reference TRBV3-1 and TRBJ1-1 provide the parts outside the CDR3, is DTAVSQTPKYLVTQMGNDKSIKCEQNLGHDTMYWYKQDSKKFLKIMFSYNNKELIINETVPNRFSPKSPDKAHLNLHINSLELGDSAVYFCASSQDSSPRAFFGQGTRLTVV.

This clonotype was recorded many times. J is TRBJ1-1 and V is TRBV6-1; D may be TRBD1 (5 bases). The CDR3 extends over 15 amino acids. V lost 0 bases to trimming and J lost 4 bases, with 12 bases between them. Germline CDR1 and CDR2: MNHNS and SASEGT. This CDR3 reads CASSEALGVGTEAFF. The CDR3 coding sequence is TGTGCCAGCAGTGAAGCGTTAGGGGTAGGCACTGAAGCTTTCTTT.

As DNA, the CDR3 is TGTGCCAGCAGGGGAACAGATACGCAGTATTTT. It codes for CASRGTDTQYF. The J gene is TRBJ2-3, the V gene TRBV2; D is unresolved. The CDR3 is made up of 11 amino acids. Germline V gene lookup returns CDR1 SNHLY and CDR2 FYNNEI. Trimming left V 6 bases short and J 3 bases short, with 4 bases between.

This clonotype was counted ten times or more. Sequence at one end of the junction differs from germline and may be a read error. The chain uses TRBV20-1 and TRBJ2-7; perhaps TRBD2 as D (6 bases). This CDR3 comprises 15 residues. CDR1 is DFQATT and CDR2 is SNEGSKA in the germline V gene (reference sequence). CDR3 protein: CSAVGLYGSSSEQYF. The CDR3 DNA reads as TGCAGTGCCGTGGGACTTTACGGGAGTTCCTCCGAGCAGTACTTC.

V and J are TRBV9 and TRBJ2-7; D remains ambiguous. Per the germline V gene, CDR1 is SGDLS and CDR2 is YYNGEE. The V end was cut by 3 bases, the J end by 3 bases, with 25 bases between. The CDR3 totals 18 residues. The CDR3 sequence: CASSGLSTAPKNYYEQYF. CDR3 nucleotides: TGTGCCAGCAGCGGATTGAGTACGGCGCCAAAAAATTACTACGAGCAGTACTTC.

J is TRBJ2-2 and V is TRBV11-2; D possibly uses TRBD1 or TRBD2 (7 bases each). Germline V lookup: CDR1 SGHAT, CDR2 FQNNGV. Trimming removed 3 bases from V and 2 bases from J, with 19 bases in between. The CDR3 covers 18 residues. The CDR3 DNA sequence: TGTGCCAGCAGCTTTCGTCAGGGGGGGGGATCAAACACCGGGGAGCTGTTTTTT. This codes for CASSFRQGGGSNTGELFF.

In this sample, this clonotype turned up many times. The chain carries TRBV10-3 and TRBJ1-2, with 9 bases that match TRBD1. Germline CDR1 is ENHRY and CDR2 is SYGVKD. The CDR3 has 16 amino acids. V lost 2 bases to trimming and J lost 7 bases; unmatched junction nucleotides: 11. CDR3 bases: TGTGCCATCAGTGAGCCAGAGACAGGGGGGCGATCTGGCTACACCTTC. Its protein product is CAISEPETGGRSGYTF.